Listed below are T cell receptor beta chains from one sample, sequenced in a study of T-cell memory formation after mild COVID-19. In TCRdb, the 5' RACE reads were re-called with MiXCR into one record per CDR3 protein. The sample lists about 470,000 distinct CDR3 sequences, around 25% occurring once. Source material: PBMCs or a T cell subset sorted from them (not recorded which). The origin of the receptors is an adult woman who had mild COVID-19 (a few samples of this study predate the infection). Cell type and time point are not known. The CDR3 runs from the conserved cysteine through the conserved F or W. Fields, in order: D gene, V gene, J gene, CDR3 protein. The D gene is left open where the match is weak.

d_call: .; v_call: TRBV6-5; j_call: TRBJ1-2; cdr3_aa: CASSSRDGYSNGYTF
d_call: .; v_call: TRBV7-6; j_call: TRBJ2-3; cdr3_aa: CASSLGAKGDTQYF
d_call: TRBD1; v_call: TRBV6-1; j_call: TRBJ2-7; cdr3_aa: CASSLRTGAYEQYF
d_call: TRBD2; v_call: TRBV7-3; j_call: TRBJ2-7; cdr3_aa: CASSPIAGSREQYF
d_call: .; v_call: TRBV7-8; j_call: TRBJ2-5; cdr3_aa: CASRPRGGKETQYF
d_call: .; v_call: TRBV9; j_call: TRBJ1-3; cdr3_aa: CASSSGEGNTIYF
d_call: .; v_call: TRBV12-3/TRBV12-4; j_call: TRBJ1-2; cdr3_aa: CASSFSGDEVNYGYTF
d_call: .; v_call: TRBV5-6; j_call: TRBJ1-2; cdr3_aa: CASSFSLGDGYTF
d_call: .; v_call: TRBV2; j_call: TRBJ1-2; cdr3_aa: CASSDLTPTVNYGYTF
d_call: TRBD2; v_call: TRBV29-1; j_call: TRBJ2-3; cdr3_aa: CSVSGRMTDTQYF
d_call: .; v_call: TRBV12-3/TRBV12-4; j_call: TRBJ2-7; cdr3_aa: CASNLQGDSYEQYF
d_call: .; v_call: TRBV30; j_call: TRBJ1-3; cdr3_aa: CAWMGGQLSSGNTIYF
d_call: TRBD1; v_call: TRBV5-4; j_call: TRBJ2-7; cdr3_aa: CASSVSWGQDYEQYF
d_call: .; v_call: TRBV14; j_call: TRBJ1-1; cdr3_aa: CASSQDVRAAFF
d_call: .; v_call: TRBV6-1; j_call: TRBJ1-1; cdr3_aa: CASSEAWLGTEAFF
d_call: TRBD2; v_call: TRBV15; j_call: TRBJ2-5; cdr3_aa: CATSLAGGEETQYF
d_call: TRBD2; v_call: TRBV20-1; j_call: TRBJ2-1; cdr3_aa: CSAAPLAGGSYNEQFF
d_call: TRBD2; v_call: TRBV5-1; j_call: TRBJ2-3; cdr3_aa: CASSLAARLAGGTAW
d_call: .; v_call: TRBV12-3/TRBV12-4; j_call: TRBJ1-3; cdr3_aa: CASRNAGENTIYF
d_call: .; v_call: TRBV27; j_call: TRBJ1-1; cdr3_aa: CASSLDSVTEAFF
d_call: TRBD2; v_call: TRBV6-5; j_call: TRBJ2-5; cdr3_aa: CASSYRQPSGGPGETQYF
d_call: TRBD1; v_call: TRBV19; j_call: TRBJ2-1; cdr3_aa: CASSRGQTTYNEQFF
d_call: TRBD2; v_call: TRBV6-2/TRBV6-3; j_call: TRBJ2-1; cdr3_aa: CASSYSKFSGSRNEQFF
d_call: .; v_call: TRBV11-2; j_call: TRBJ1-6; cdr3_aa: CASSSMAAPLHF
d_call: TRBD1; v_call: TRBV4-1; j_call: TRBJ2-2; cdr3_aa: CASSSTGGGNTGELFF
d_call: .; v_call: TRBV20-1; j_call: TRBJ2-3; cdr3_aa: CSARSGPSTDTQYF
d_call: TRBD1; v_call: TRBV12-3/TRBV12-4; j_call: TRBJ2-2; cdr3_aa: CASKRDRVSGELFF
d_call: .; v_call: TRBV15; j_call: TRBJ1-1; cdr3_aa: CATSREGTGITLNTEAFF
d_call: .; v_call: TRBV4-1; j_call: TRBJ1-4; cdr3_aa: CASSQVLRGKLFF
d_call: TRBD2; v_call: TRBV5-1; j_call: TRBJ2-7; cdr3_aa: CASSGTSGGFYEQYF
d_call: TRBD2; v_call: TRBV4-1; j_call: TRBJ2-1; cdr3_aa: CASSQEETSGIDEQFF
d_call: TRBD2; v_call: TRBV7-6; j_call: TRBJ2-1; cdr3_aa: CASSLGGRADNEQFF
d_call: TRBD2; v_call: TRBV27; j_call: TRBJ2-2; cdr3_aa: CASSPSGRNTGELFF
d_call: .; v_call: TRBV29-1; j_call: TRBJ2-5; cdr3_aa: CSAAPWAKKETQYF
d_call: TRBD2; v_call: TRBV4-2; j_call: TRBJ2-2; cdr3_aa: CASSQGLAGPTGELFF
d_call: TRBD1; v_call: TRBV7-3; j_call: TRBJ2-2; cdr3_aa: CASGTGVNTGELFF
d_call: .; v_call: TRBV20-1; j_call: TRBJ1-3; cdr3_aa: CSARPTGLHYSGNTIYF
d_call: .; v_call: TRBV24-1; j_call: TRBJ1-2; cdr3_aa: CATSDPWTRGGANYGYTF
d_call: .; v_call: TRBV7-3; j_call: TRBJ1-5; cdr3_aa: CASSSGGLNQPQHF
d_call: .; v_call: TRBV5-1; j_call: TRBJ1-3; cdr3_aa: CASSSHTGTGNTIYF
d_call: .; v_call: TRBV3-1; j_call: TRBJ1-1; cdr3_aa: CASSQAQENTEAFF
d_call: .; v_call: TRBV30; j_call: TRBJ1-2; cdr3_aa: CAWSTGPDYTF
d_call: .; v_call: TRBV18; j_call: TRBJ2-1; cdr3_aa: CASTRENNEQFF
d_call: TRBD2; v_call: TRBV11-3; j_call: TRBJ2-1; cdr3_aa: CASSLGGGRLFF